This T cell receptor (beta chain) was sequenced during a study of blood T cell repertoires in COVID-19. Study-wide background: Samples representing acute and convalescent COVID-19 were sourced from the United States, Italy and Spain. Sample material is recorded as cDNA or gDNA derived from T cells, B-cell-depleted T cells, or PBMCs.

This CDR3 has 12 residues. V dropped 3 bases and J dropped 2 bases, with 5 bases sitting between them. Only in-frame clones appear in the TCRdb table, and some are missing; sequencing was by immunoSEQ multiplex PCR. The sample lists fewer than 250,000 clones, 83% occurring once. Material for sequencing was peripheral blood. The chain couples TRBV12-3 or TRBV12-4 to TRBJ2-7, with D unclear. This receptor was obtained from a human donor in a cohort sampled during active COVID-19. This chain's CDR3 is CASSFVAYEQYF. The CDR3 DNA reads as TGTGCCAGCAGTTTCGTTGCCTACGAGCAGTACTTC.